This T cell receptor (beta chain) is from a study of CD4 T cells in relation to SARS-CoV-2 and coronaviruses. Study results and limitations: No donor gave both pre-pandemic and post-infection samples.

With respect to this clone: Its antigen is undetermined.

Sequencing was performed with immunoSEQ multiplex PCR; in TCRdb, only in-frame clones are kept and a portion is missing. Here the sample spans 60,000 to 65,000 clones, approximately 94% being singletons. Before the COVID-19 pandemic, during about 2010-2018, CD4+ T cells were taken from unexposed donors. Sample: naive CD4+ T cells from PBMCs. Described subset: naive CD4+ T cells isolated by negative enrichment. This TCR was recovered from a human donor in good health.

CDR3 loop: CASSPLDTGTPNYGYTF. Written as DNA, the CDR3 is TGTGCCAGCTCACCATTGGATACCGGGACACCAAACTATGGCTACACCTTC. The chain has TRBV18 and TRBJ1-2; D is perhaps TRBD1 (6 bases). Trimming took off 2 bases at V and 2 bases at J, with 18 bases between the two ends. Germline values: CDR1 KGHSH, CDR2 LQKENI. The CDR3 loop spans 17 amino acids.